The clone carrying this TCR beta chain was counted only a few times. Its antigen remains unidentified. The length of the CDR3 is 11 residues. The V gene end was trimmed by 4 bases and the J gene end by 13 bases; junction bases not matched to a gene: 3. These data come from a study of human T cells and chemical hapten exposure. Total RNA was isolated from unfractionated whole blood. General study points: The number of TCRs above 1 in 1000 frequency did not change after DPC sensitization.

Separate cDNA molecules received unique molecular identifiers, which the library attached to them. Under the authors' procedure: Sample TCR totals centred on a median of around 95,000, ranging roughly 20,000 to 700,000. MiXCR, applied by TCRdb to the 5' RACE reads, yields one record per CDR3 protein. In this record, the V and J calls reflect TCRdb's handling and not the investigators' own analysis. The sample has 75,000 or so distinct CDR3 sequences, more than 15% seen once. The clonotype comes from a female donor in good health. The chain couples TRBV12-3 or TRBV12-4 to TRBJ2-2; TRBD2 agrees at 7 bases. This chain's CDR3 is CASSSAGVLFF. Written as DNA, the CDR3 is TGTGCCAGCAGTTCCGCGGGAGTGCTGTTTTTT.